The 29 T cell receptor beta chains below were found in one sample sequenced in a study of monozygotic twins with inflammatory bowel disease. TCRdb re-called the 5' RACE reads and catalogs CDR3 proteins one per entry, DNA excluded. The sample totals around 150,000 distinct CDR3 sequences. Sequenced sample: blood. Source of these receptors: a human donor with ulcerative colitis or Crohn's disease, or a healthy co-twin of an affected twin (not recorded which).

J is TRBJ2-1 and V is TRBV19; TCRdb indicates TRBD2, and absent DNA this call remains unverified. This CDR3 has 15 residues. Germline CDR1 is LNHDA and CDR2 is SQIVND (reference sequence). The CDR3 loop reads CASSVTRGPLYEQFF.

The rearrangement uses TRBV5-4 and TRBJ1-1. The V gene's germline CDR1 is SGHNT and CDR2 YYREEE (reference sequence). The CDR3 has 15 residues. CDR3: CASSYATNANTEAFF.

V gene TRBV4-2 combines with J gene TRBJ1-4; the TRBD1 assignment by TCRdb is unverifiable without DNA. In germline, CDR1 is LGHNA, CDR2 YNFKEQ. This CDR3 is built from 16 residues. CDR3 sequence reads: CASSQSGTGGYEKLFF.

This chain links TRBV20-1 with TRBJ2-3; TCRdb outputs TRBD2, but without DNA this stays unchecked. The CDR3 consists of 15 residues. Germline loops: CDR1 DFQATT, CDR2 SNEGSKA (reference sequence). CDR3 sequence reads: CSARALAGGGDTQYF.

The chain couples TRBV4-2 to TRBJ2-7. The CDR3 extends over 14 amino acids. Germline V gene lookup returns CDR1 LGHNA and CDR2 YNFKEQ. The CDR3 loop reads CASSQDLGPSEQYF.

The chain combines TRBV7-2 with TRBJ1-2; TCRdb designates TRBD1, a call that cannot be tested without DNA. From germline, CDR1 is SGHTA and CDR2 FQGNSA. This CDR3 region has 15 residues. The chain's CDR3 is CASSPLSEANYGYTF.

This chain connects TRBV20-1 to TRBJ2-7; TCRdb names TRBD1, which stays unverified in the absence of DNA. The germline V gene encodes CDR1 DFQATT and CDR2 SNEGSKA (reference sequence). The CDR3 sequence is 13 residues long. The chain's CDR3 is CSARRPPSDEQYF.

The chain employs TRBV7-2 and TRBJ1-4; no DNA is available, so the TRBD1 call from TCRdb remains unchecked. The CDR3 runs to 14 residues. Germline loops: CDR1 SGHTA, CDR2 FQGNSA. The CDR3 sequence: CASSLAGTVEKLLF.

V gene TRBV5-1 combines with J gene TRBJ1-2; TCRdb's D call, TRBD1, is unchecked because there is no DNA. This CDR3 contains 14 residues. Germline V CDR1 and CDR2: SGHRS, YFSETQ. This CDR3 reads CASGTRQGGYGYTF.

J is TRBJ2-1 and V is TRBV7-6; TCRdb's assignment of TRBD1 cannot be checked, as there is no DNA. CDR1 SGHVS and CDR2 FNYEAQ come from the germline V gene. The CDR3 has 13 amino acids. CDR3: CASSYGQNNEQFF.

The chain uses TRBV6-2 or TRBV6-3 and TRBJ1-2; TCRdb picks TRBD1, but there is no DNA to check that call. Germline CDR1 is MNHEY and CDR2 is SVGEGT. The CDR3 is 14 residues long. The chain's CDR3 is CASTPVEVRDGYTF.

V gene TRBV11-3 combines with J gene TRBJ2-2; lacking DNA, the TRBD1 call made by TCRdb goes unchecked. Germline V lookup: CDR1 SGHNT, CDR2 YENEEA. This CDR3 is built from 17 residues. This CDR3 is CASSTLSSAVTYGELFF. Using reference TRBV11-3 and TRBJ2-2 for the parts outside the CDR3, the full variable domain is EAGVVQSPRYKIIEKKQPVAFWCNPISGHNTLYWYLQNLGQGPELLIRYENEEAVDDSQLPKDRFSAERLKGVDSTLKIQPAELGDSAVYLCASSTLSSAVTYGELFFGEGSRLTVL.

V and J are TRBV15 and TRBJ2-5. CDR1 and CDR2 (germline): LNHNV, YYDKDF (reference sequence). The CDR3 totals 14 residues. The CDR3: CATSRGGSQETQYF.

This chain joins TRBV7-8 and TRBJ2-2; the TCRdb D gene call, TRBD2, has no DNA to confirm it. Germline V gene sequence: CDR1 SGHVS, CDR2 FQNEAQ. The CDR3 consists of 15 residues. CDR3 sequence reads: CASSPLWRVIGELFF. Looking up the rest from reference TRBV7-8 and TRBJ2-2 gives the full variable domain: GAGVSQSPRYKVAKRGQDVALRCDPISGHVSLFWYQQALGQGPEFLTYFQNEAQLDKSGLPSDRFFAERPEGSVSTLKIQRTQQEDSAVYLCASSPLWRVIGELFFGEGSRLTVL.

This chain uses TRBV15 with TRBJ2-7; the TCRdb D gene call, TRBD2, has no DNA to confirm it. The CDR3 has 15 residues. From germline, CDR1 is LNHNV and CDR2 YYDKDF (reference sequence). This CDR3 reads CATSIGLAGGEEQYF.

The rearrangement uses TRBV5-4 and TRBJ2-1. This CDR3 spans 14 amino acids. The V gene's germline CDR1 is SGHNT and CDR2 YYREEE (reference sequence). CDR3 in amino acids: CASSLGGVYNEQFF.

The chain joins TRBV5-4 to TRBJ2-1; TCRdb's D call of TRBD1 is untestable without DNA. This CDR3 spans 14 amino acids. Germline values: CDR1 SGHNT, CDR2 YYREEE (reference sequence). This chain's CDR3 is CASRPEGGSGEQFF. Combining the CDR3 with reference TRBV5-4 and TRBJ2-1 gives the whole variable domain ETGVTQSPTHLIKTRGQQVTLRCSSQSGHNTVSWYQQALGQGPQFIFQYYREEENGRGNFPPRFSGLQFPNYSSELNVNALELDDSALYLCASRPEGGSGEQFFGPGTRLTVL.

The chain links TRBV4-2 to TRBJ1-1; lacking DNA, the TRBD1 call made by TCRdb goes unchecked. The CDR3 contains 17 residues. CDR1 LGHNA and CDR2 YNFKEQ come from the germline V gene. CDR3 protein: CASSLSGTVGFDTGAFF.

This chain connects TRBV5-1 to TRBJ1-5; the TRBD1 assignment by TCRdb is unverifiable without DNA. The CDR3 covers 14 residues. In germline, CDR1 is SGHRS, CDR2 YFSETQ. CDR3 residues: CASSPGGGNQPQHF.

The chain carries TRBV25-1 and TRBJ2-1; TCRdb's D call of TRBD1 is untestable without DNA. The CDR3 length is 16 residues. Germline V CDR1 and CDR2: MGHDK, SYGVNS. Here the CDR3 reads CASSGRTGGYYNEQFF. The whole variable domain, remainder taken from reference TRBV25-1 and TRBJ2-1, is EADIYQTPRYLVIGTGKKITLECSQTMGHDKMYWYQQDPGMELHLIHYSYGVNSTEKGDLSSESTVSRIRTEHFPLTLESARPSHTSQYLCASSGRTGGYYNEQFFGPGTRLTVL.

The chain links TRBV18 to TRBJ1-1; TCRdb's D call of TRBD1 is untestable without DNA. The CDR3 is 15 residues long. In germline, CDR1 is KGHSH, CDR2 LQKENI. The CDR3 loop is CASSPPSRGGTEAFF.

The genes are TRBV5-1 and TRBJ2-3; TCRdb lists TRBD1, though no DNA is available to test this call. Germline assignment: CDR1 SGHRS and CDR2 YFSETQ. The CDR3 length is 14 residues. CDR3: CASRGVGGASTQYF.

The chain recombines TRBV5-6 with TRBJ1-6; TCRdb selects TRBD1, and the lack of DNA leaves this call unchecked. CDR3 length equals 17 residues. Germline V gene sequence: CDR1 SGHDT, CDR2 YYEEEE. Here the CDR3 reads CASSLDRRTLVRSPLHF.

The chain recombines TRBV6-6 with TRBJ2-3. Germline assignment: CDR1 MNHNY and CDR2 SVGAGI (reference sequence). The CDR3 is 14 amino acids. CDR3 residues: CASSYMVSTDTQYF.

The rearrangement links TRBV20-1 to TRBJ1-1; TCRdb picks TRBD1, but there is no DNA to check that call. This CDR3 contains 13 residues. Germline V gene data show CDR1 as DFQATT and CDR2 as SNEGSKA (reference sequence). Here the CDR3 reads CSGQGTSFTEAFF.

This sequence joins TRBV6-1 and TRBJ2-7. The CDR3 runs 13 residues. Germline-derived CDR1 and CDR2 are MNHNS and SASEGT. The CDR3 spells CASSESTIFEQYF.

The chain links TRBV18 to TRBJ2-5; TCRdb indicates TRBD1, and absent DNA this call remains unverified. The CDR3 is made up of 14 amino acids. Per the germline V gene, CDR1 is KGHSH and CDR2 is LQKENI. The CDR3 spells CASSHTSGAETQYF. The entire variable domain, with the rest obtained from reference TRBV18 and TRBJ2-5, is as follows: NAGVMQNPRHLVRRRGQEARLRCSPMKGHSHVYWYRQLPEEGLKFMVYLQKENIIDESGMPKERFSAEFPKEGPSILRIQQVVRGDSAAYFCASSHTSGAETQYFGPGTRLLVL.

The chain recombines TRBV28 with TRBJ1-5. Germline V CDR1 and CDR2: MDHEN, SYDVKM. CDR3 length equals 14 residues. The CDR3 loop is CASSLGSEGQPQHF.

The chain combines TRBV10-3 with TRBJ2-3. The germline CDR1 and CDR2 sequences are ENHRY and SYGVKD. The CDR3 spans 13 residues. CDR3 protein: CAISERFRDTQYF.